Only a few counts were recorded for the clone carrying this TCR beta chain. CDR1 and CDR2 (germline): DFQATT, SNEGSKA (reference sequence). The length of the CDR3 is 15 residues. V shed 2 bases and J shed 3 bases, with 16 bases lying between them. One entry per CDR3 protein, called by TCRdb with MiXCR from the RT-PCR reads. The table shows more than 850,000 distinct CDR3 sequences, with roughly 18% occurring only once. The data originate from a study of patients and donors after allogeneic stem cell transplantation. Sample: blood, either unsorted or a sorted T cell fraction (not recorded which). This rearrangement joins TRBV20-1 to TRBJ2-5; the D gene is possibly TRBD2 (7 bases). This TCR was recovered from a human donor who was either an allogeneic HSCT recipient or a stem cell or donor lymphocyte infusion donor (not recorded which). It is not recorded whose cells these are; they may come from a transplant donor. The chain's CDR3 is CSARFVGGPKETQYF. As DNA, the CDR3 is TGCAGTGCTAGATTTGTGGGGGGGCCGAAAGAGACCCAGTACTTC.